The rows below give T cell receptor beta chains drawn from one sample of a study of beta chain features in type 1 diabetes. Sequencing was performed with immunoSEQ multiplex PCR; in TCRdb, only in-frame clones are kept and a portion is missing. The sample yields 250,000 to 300,000 clones, 24% seen once. The specimen sequenced was naive CD4+ T cells from blood. The source of these receptors is a woman under 40 with type 1 diabetes. Each CDR3 is given with its conserved first and last residue. A D gene is named only where the DNA matches it firmly. Clone size is stated in some rows and not others, as once, few, many or a class when expanded.

D gene	V gene	J gene	clone size	CDR3 DNA	CDR3 protein
.	TRBV29-1	TRBJ1-1	few	TGCAGCGTGACAACAGTGATGAACACTGAAGCTTTCTTT	CSVTTVMNTEAFF
.	TRBV30	TRBJ2-7	few	TGTGCCTGGAGTGGAGGAAACTACGAGCAGTACTTC	CAWSGGNYEQYF
.	TRBV19	TRBJ1-2	.	TGTGCCAGTTCATTTGGGAGAGACTATGGCTACACCTTC	CASSFGRDYGYTF
TRBD2	TRBV5-5	TRBJ2-4	.	TGTGCCAGCAGCCTAGCGGGAGTGGGGAACATTCAGTACTTC	CASSLAGVGNIQYF
TRBD2	TRBV27	TRBJ2-1	.	TGTGCCAGCAGTTTATCGTTAGCGGGAGACAATGAGCAGTTCTTC	CASSLSLAGDNEQFF
TRBD2	TRBV5-1	TRBJ2-5	.	TGCGCCAGCAGCTTGGCCCTAGCGGGAGTTGAGACCCAGTACTTC	CASSLALAGVETQYF
.	TRBV18	TRBJ2-2	.	TGTGCCAGCTCACCACCAGGTCGGGCGAACACCGGGGAGCTGTTTTTT	CASSPPGRANTGELFF
.	TRBV5-4	TRBJ2-2	.	TGTGCCAGCAGGGTGGGGGCAGAGGCCGGGGAGCTGTTTTTT	CASRVGAEAGELFF
TRBD2	TRBV30	TRBJ2-7	few	TGTGCCTGGAGTGGTTCTAGCGGGAGGGCCCGCGAGCAGTACTTC	CAWSGSSGRAREQYF
TRBD1	TRBV18	TRBJ2-5	few	TGTGCCAGCTCACGGGGGACAGTCAAAGAGACCCAGTACTTC	CASSRGTVKETQYF
.	TRBV28	TRBJ2-3	.	TGTGCCCGTTACGGAGGGCCCACAGATACGCAGTATTTT	CARYGGPTDTQYF
TRBD1	TRBV18	TRBJ2-5	few	TGTGCCAGCTCACCGGGACAGTACCAAGAGACCCAGTACTTC	CASSPGQYQETQYF
TRBD1	TRBV14	TRBJ2-7	few	TGTGCCAGCAGCCTTCTGACAGGGGTTTACGAGCAGTACTTC	CASSLLTGVYEQYF
.	TRBV18	TRBJ1-1	.	TGTGCCAGCTCCCCAGACACGCAACGGGAAGCTTTCTTT	CASSPDTQREAFF
.	TRBV9	TRBJ2-5	few	TGTGCCAGCAGCGTAGCTCCAGCGCCTAGCCAGGAGACCCAGTACTTC	CASSVAPAPSQETQYF
TRBD2	TRBV27	TRBJ2-1	.	TGTGCCAGCAACAGCCCCACTAGCGGGCAGACGCAGTTCTTC	CASNSPTSGQTQFF
TRBD2	TRBV5-1	TRBJ2-2	.	TGCGCCAGCAGCTTGTCCAGCGGGAGGAACACCGGGGAGCTGTTTTTT	CASSLSSGRNTGELFF
TRBD1	TRBV25-1	TRBJ1-2	.	TGTGCCAGCAGTGACAGGGGGGATGGCTACACCTTC	CASSDRGDGYTF
TRBD1	TRBV28	TRBJ1-1	few	TGTGCCAGCAGTCCAGGGGGTCTGAACACTGAAGCTTTCTTT	CASSPGGLNTEAFF
.	TRBV27	TRBJ2-7	few	TGTGCCAGCAGTCAAGGGTACCCTGGACAGATCTACGAGCAGTACTTC	CASSQGYPGQIYEQYF
.	TRBV6-5	TRBJ2-3	few	TGTGCCAGCAGCTCTAGTGCAGATACGCAGTATTTT	CASSSSADTQYF
TRBD1	TRBV7-9	TRBJ1-3	.	TGTGCCAGCAGCCGAGGGACAGTCTCTGGAAACACCATATATTTT	CASSRGTVSGNTIYF
TRBD2	TRBV7-9	TRBJ2-4	few	TGTGCCAGCAGCTTATCGGCTAGCGGGAGAAACATTCAGTACTTC	CASSLSASGRNIQYF
.	TRBV7-9	TRBJ1-5	few	TGTGCCAGCAGCCGACAGGATAGCAATCAGCCCCAGCATTTT	CASSRQDSNQPQHF
.	TRBV5-1	TRBJ2-6	.	TGCGCCAGCAGCTTTACGACAAGTTCTGGGGCCAACGTCCTGACTTTC	CASSFTTSSGANVLTF
TRBD2	TRBV7-2	TRBJ2-5	.	TGTGCCAGCAGCTCACGGACTAGCACTGAGACCCAGTACTTC	CASSSRTSTETQYF
TRBD2	TRBV6-5	TRBJ2-5	.	TGTGCCAGCAGTTCGGTCTTAGCGGGAGAAGAGACCCAGTACTTC	CASSSVLAGEETQYF
TRBD1	TRBV6-1	TRBJ2-3	few	TGTGCCAGCAGTGAGGGGGGACAGGGAACGCAGTATTTT	CASSEGGQGTQYF
TRBD2	TRBV9	TRBJ2-1	.	TGTGCCAGCGGGACTAGCGGGAGCAATGAGCAGTTCTTC	CASGTSGSNEQFF
.	TRBV19	TRBJ1-2	few	TGTGCCAGTAGTATCCGCCGGGGGGCGATAAACTATGGCTACACCTTC	CASSIRRGAINYGYTF
TRBD2	TRBV9	TRBJ2-2	few	TGTGCCAGCAGCGTCGGGCTAGCGGGAGTCACCGGGGAGCTGTTTTTT	CASSVGLAGVTGELFF
TRBD2	TRBV19	TRBJ2-1	.	TGTGCCAGTAGTATTGCTAGCGGGTCCAATGAGCAGTTCTTC	CASSIASGSNEQFF
TRBD2	TRBV7-9	TRBJ2-7	few	TGTGCCAGCAGCTTAGGCAGAAGAACGGGAGGGCCGAGGTACGAGCAGTACTTC	CASSLGRRTGGPRYEQYF
TRBD2	TRBV30	TRBJ2-1	.	TGTGCCTGGAAACTACTAGCGGGAAATTACGCTGAGCAGTTCTTC	CAWKLLAGNYAEQFF
.	TRBV30	TRBJ2-2	.	TGTGCCTGGAGTGGTATTTACACCGGGGAGCTGTTTTTT	CAWSGIYTGELFF
.	TRBV9	TRBJ2-7	.	TGTGCCAGCAGCGCAACAAGCTCCTACGAGCAGTACTTC	CASSATSSYEQYF
.	TRBV27	TRBJ2-1	.	TGTGCCAGCAGTCCGTACTCAAATGAGCAGTTCTTC	CASSPYSNEQFF
TRBD2	TRBV30	TRBJ2-1	few	TGTGCCTGGAGTCCCGGGACTAGCGGGTACAATGAGCAGTTCTTC	CAWSPGTSGYNEQFF
.	TRBV5-1	TRBJ1-1	few	TGCGCCAGCAGCTTGGGGACGGGGGACACTGAAGCTTTCTTT	CASSLGTGDTEAFF
.	TRBV6-6	TRBJ1-5	.	TGTGCCAGCAGATCGAGCAATCAGCCCCAGCATTTT	CASRSSNQPQHF
.	TRBV30	TRBJ1-1	.	TGTGCCTGGAGTATAGGGGGGGCAATTAAGAATGCTTTCTTT	CAWSIGGAIKNAFF
TRBD1	TRBV15	TRBJ1-1	few	TGTGCCACCAGCAGATCATCGACAGGGCCCGAAGCTTTCTTT	CATSRSSTGPEAFF
TRBD1	TRBV18	TRBJ1-1	few	TGTGCCAGCTCACCGAGCCAGGGGGCTGCTTTCTTT	CASSPSQGAAFF
TRBD1	TRBV6-5	TRBJ2-7	few	TGTGCCAGCAGTTTCGGGACAGGGGCCTACGAGCAGTACTTC	CASSFGTGAYEQYF
TRBD1	TRBV7-9	TRBJ1-1	.	TGTGCCAGCAGCCCAAGACAGGGCGGACATACGGCTTTCTTT	CASSPRQGGHTAFF
TRBD1	TRBV9	TRBJ1-4	few	TGTGCCAGCAGCGCGACAGGGTTGCCAAAACTGTTTTTT	CASSATGLPKLFF
.	TRBV5-1	TRBJ2-7	.	TGCGCCAGCACCATACAGGGTACCGACGAGCAGTACTTC	CASTIQGTDEQYF
TRBD1	TRBV18	TRBJ1-5	.	TGTGCCAGCTCACCGGACAGGGATCAGCCCCAGCATTTT	CASSPDRDQPQHF
TRBD1	TRBV29-1	TRBJ1-5	.	TGCAGCGTTGGACAGGGTAATCAGCCCCAGCATTTT	CSVGQGNQPQHF
TRBD1	TRBV9	TRBJ2-6	few	TGTGCCACCTCCGAGGGGGCACCCTCTGGGGCCAACGTCCTGACTTTC	CATSEGAPSGANVLTF
.	TRBV11-2	TRBJ2-4	.	TGTGCCAGCACCCAGGAGGGCCGAAACATTCAGTACTTC	CASTQEGRNIQYF
.	TRBV18	TRBJ2-2	few	TGTGCCAGCTCACCAGCGTCATCGGCGGACACCGGGGAGCTGTTTTTT	CASSPASSADTGELFF
.	TRBV18	TRBJ2-3	few	TGTGCCAGCTCACCCCCCGGGGTCACTAGCACAGATACGCAGTATTTT	CASSPPGVTSTDTQYF
TRBD1	TRBV5-1	TRBJ2-7	few	TGCGCCAGCAGCAAGACAGGGCGCGGTTTCTACGAGCAGTACTTC	CASSKTGRGFYEQYF
TRBD1	TRBV11-2	TRBJ2-2	once	TGTGCCAGCACCCCTGGGCAGGGGGCTACCACCGGGGAGCTGTTTTTT	CASTPGQGATTGELFF